There are many counts of the clone carrying this TCR beta chain. TCRdb re-called the PCR reads through MiXCR, storing one row per CDR3 protein. This sample has almost 85,000 distinct CDR3 sequences, with under 65% found just once. The data derive from a study of CDR3 diversity in severe acne. Sample: blood. This clonotype originated in a male donor in good health, without acne.

In nucleotides, the CDR3 is TGTGCCAGCAGCCAAGATGGGAGTGAGCTCGGCTACGAGCAGTACTTC. Amino acid sequence: CASSQDGSELGYEQYF. This chain uses TRBV14 with TRBJ2-7; perhaps TRBD2 as D (5 bases). The CDR3 consists of 16 residues. Trimming stripped 0 bases from V and 3 bases from J, with 15 bases between. From germline, CDR1 is SGHDN and CDR2 FVKESK.